These T cell receptor beta chains were read from a single sample in a study of T cell responses to AZD1222 COVID-19 vaccine. Profiled with immunoSEQ multiplex PCR; TCRdb holds only in-frame clones, not every one. The table has roughly 140,000 clones, over 75% seen once. The material sequenced was peripheral blood, taken on day 0 of AZD1222 vaccination. These receptors came from an adult in good health. CDR3s include the opening cysteine and the closing phenylalanine or tryptophan. D genes are given only for firm matches. The size entry is marked missing in some rows and otherwise reads once, few, many or a size class.

d_gene | j_gene | v_gene | abundance | len | CDR3aa | CDR3nt
NA | TRBJ1-5 | TRBV19 | NA | 16 | CASSDGRVRGNQPQHF | TGTGCCAGTAGTGATGGGAGGGTAAGGGGCAATCAGCCCCAGCATTTT
NA | TRBJ1-5 | TRBV7-2 | NA | 17 | CASSLAVGRAVGQPQHF | TGTGCCAGCAGCTTAGCCGTCGGTCGGGCCGTTGGTCAGCCCCAGCATTTT
NA | TRBJ1-2 | TRBV30 | NA | 13 | CAWSETVNYGYTF | TGTGCCTGGAGTGAGACAGTTAACTATGGCTACACCTTC
NA | TRBJ2-1 | TRBV19 | NA | 16 | CASSSREGLGYNEQFF | TGTGCCAGTAGTTCCCGAGAGGGGCTGGGCTACAATGAGCAGTTCTTC
NA | TRBJ1-6 | TRBV7-5 | once | 12 | CVQPESNSPLHF | TGTGTCCAGCCGGAGTCTAATTCACCCCTCCACTTT
NA | TRBJ2-3 | TRBV5-1 | NA | 17 | CASSLAPGGASSDTQYF | TGCGCCAGCAGCTTGGCTCCCGGGGGCGCGAGTTCAGATACGCAGTATTTT
NA | TRBJ1-3 | TRBV14 | NA | 15 | CASSQSLGSGNTIYF | TGTGCCAGCAGCCAGTCACTCGGTTCTGGAAACACCATATATTTT
NA | TRBJ2-2 | TRBV6-6 | NA | 14 | CASTPQRNTGELFF | TGTGCCAGCACCCCACAGCGGAACACCGGGGAGCTGTTTTTT
NA | TRBJ1-2 | TRBV9 | NA | 15 | CASSVAVQGVSGYTF | TGTGCCAGCAGCGTAGCCGTACAGGGAGTTTCTGGCTACACCTTC
TRBD1 | TRBJ1-1 | TRBV29-1 | NA | 13 | CSVATGLSTEAFF | TGCAGCGTTGCGACAGGGTTGAGCACTGAAGCTTTCTTT
NA | TRBJ2-2 | TRBV4-1 | NA | 14 | CASSQDRRTGELFF | TGCGCCAGCAGCCAAGATCGGCGCACCGGGGAGCTGTTTTTT
NA | TRBJ2-2 | TRBV5-1 | NA | 17 | CASSLETGLLLGGELFF | TGCGCCAGCAGCTTGGAAACAGGCCTCCTGTTGGGCGGGGAGCTGTTTTTT
TRBD1 | TRBJ1-5 | TRBV5-1 | once | 16 | CASLPIGTGGVQPQHF | TGCGCCAGCCTACCCATTGGGACAGGGGGCGTCCAGCCCCAGCATTTT
TRBD1 | TRBJ1-2 | TRBV7-9 | NA | 15 | CASSLGGQGARGYTF | TGTGCCAGCAGCTTAGGGGGCCAGGGGGCGCGCGGCTACACCTTC
NA | TRBJ2-2 | TRBV11-3 | NA | 15 | CASSLDGWDTGELFF | TGTGCCAGCAGCTTAGACGGGTGGGACACCGGGGAGCTGTTTTTT
NA | TRBJ2-6 | TRBV27 | NA | 19 | CASSLSRGSVSGGANVLTF | TGTGCCAGCAGTTTATCGAGGGGGTCGGTTAGCGGTGGGGCCAACGTCCTGACTTTC
TRBD1 | TRBJ1-1 | TRBV7-9 | NA | 15 | CASSPRDSRDTEAFF | TGTGCCAGCAGCCCCCGGGACAGTCGGGACACTGAAGCTTTCTTT
NA | TRBJ1-1 | TRBV10-3 | NA | 17 | CAISESLLPGANTEAFF | TGTGCCATCAGTGAGTCGCTTCTCCCCGGGGCGAACACTGAAGCTTTCTTT
NA | TRBJ1-2 | TRBV7-3 | NA | 15 | CASSLPGTGGGGYTF | TGTGCCAGCAGCTTACCGGGCACTGGGGGAGGGGGCTACACCTTC
NA | TRBJ1-1 | TRBV5-1 | NA | 15 | CASRLALGSNTEAFF | TGCGCCAGCAGGCTCGCCCTAGGGTCGAACACTGAAGCTTTCTTT
NA | TRBJ2-7 | TRBV4-2 | NA | 18 | CASSQEQQGTMITYEQYF | TGTGCCAGCAGCCAAGAACAGCAGGGGACTATGATCACCTACGAGCAGTACTTC
NA | TRBJ2-1 | TRBV2 | NA | 14 | CAIPLGGLYNKQFF | TGTGCCATTCCTCTCGGAGGGCTGTACAATAAGCAGTTCTTC
NA | TRBJ1-1 | TRBV3-1/TRBV3-2 | NA | 15 | CASSQVGQGNTEAFF | TGTGCCAGCAGCCAAGTCGGGCAGGGGAACACTGAAGCTTTCTTT
TRBD1 | TRBJ1-2 | TRBV30 | NA | 14 | CAWSNPGQNYGYTF | TGTGCCTGGAGCAACCCGGGACAGAACTATGGCTACACCTTC
NA | TRBJ2-3 | TRBV5-4 | NA | 15 | CASSLGLFGADTQYF | TGTGCCAGCAGCTTGGGTTTATTTGGCGCAGATACGCAGTATTTT
NA | TRBJ1-4 | TRBV7-9 | once | 15 | CASSLGHSDNEKLFF | TGTGCCAGCAGCTTAGGGCACAGCGATAATGAAAAACTGTTTTTT
TRBD1 | TRBJ1-6 | TRBV7-2 | NA | 17 | CASSSRTGDSYNSPLHF | TGTGCCAGCAGCTCCCGGACAGGCGACTCCTATAATTCACCCCTCCACTTT
NA | TRBJ1-2 | TRBV6-5 | NA | 14 | CASSSLTGSYGYTF | TGTGCCAGCAGTTCCCTGACAGGTTCCTATGGCTACACCTTC
NA | TRBJ1-2 | TRBV11-2 | once | 15 | CASSFSQGSNYGYTF | TGTGCCAGCAGCTTCTCCCAGGGGTCTAACTATGGCTACACCTTC
TRBD1 | TRBJ1-6 | TRBV6-6 | NA | 15 | CASSPADRGHSPLHF | TGTGCCAGCAGTCCCGCGGACAGGGGTCATTCACCCCTCCACTTT
NA | TRBJ2-7 | TRBV9 | once | 14 | CASSVGLNSYEQYF | TGTGCCAGCAGCGTGGGGCTTAACTCCTACGAGCAGTACTTC
TRBD2 | TRBJ2-1 | TRBV7-2 | NA | 15 | CASSFVAGGINEQFF | TGTGCCAGCAGCTTCGTAGCGGGGGGAATCAATGAGCAGTTCTTC
NA | TRBJ2-2 | TRBV7-9 | few | 16 | CASSGGQTGNTGELFF | TGTGCCAGCAGCGGAGGACAGACAGGGAACACCGGGGAGCTGTTTTTT
NA | TRBJ1-2 | TRBV4-2 | once | 13 | CASSLGVRYGYTF | TGTGCCAGCAGCCTCGGGGTGAGATATGGCTACACCTTC
TRBD1 | TRBJ1-6 | TRBV30 | NA | 15 | CAWTGGLGYNSPLHF | TGTGCCTGGACAGGGGGTCTGGGGTATAATTCACCCCTCCACTTT
NA | TRBJ1-6 | TRBV6-6 | NA | 16 | CASSYPPEGGDSPLHF | TGTGCCAGCAGTTACCCCCCTGAGGGGGGGGATTCACCCCTCCACTTT
NA | TRBJ2-1 | TRBV5-8 | NA | 11 | CASSNWMGLVF | TGTGCCAGCAGCAATTGGATGGGGTTGGTCTTC
TRBD1 | TRBJ2-3 | TRBV2 | NA | 15 | CASSSTGLSTDTQYF | TGTGCCAGCAGTTCGACAGGGCTGAGCACAGATACGCAGTATTTT
NA | TRBJ2-7 | TRBV2 | NA | 13 | CASRMTGPYEQYF | TGTGCCAGCAGGATGACGGGACCTTACGAGCAGTACTTC
TRBD1 | TRBJ2-2 | TRBV27 | NA | 16 | CASSRSTGVGTGELFF | TGTGCCAGCAGTCGATCGACAGGGGTGGGGACCGGGGAGCTGTTTTTT
NA | TRBJ2-1 | TRBV6-4 | NA | 13 | CASSDRDPNEQFF | TGTGCCAGCAGTGACAGGGACCCCAATGAGCAGTTCTTC
TRBD2 | TRBJ2-3 | TRBV7-7 | NA | 14 | CASSLSGGEDTQYF | TGTGCCAGCAGCTTATCGGGGGGGGAAGATACGCAGTATTTT
NA | TRBJ1-2 | TRBV7-8 | NA | 15 | CASSPRTATDYGYTF | TGTGCCAGCAGCCCAAGGACAGCGACTGACTATGGCTACACCTTC
NA | TRBJ2-3 | TRBV7-6 | NA | 16 | CASSLAVQPSTDTQYF | TGTGCCAGCAGCTTAGCGGTCCAGCCTAGCACAGATACGCAGTATTTT
NA | TRBJ1-1 | TRBV10-3 | NA | 14 | CATNPREGDTEAFF | TGTGCCACGAACCCTCGGGAAGGGGACACTGAAGCTTTCTTT
NA | TRBJ1-1 | TRBV10-3 | NA | 13 | CAISVAENTEAFF | TGTGCCATCAGTGTAGCAGAGAACACTGAAGCTTTCTTT